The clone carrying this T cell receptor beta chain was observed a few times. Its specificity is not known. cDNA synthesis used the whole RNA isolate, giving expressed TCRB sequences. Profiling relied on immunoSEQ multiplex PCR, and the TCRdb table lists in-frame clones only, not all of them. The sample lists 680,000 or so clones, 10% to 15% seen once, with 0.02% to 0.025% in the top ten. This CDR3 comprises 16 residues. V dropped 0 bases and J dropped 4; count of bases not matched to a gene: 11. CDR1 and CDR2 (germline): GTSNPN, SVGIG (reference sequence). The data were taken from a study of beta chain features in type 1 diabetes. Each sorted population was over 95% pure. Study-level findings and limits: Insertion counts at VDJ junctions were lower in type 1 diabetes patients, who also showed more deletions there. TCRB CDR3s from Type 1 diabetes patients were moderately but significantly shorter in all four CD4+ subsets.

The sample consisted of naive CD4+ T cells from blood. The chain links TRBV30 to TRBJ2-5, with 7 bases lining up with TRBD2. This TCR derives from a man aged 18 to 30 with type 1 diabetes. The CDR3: CAWSVLSAGVSETQYF. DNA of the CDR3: TGTGCCTGGAGTGTTCTTTCTGCGGGGGTTTCAGAGACCCAGTACTTC. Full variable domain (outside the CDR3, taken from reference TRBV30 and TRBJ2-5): SQTIHQWPATLVQPVGSPLSLECTVEGTSNPNLYWYRQAAGRGLQLLFYSVGIGQISSEVPQNLSASRPQDRQFILSSKKLLLSDSGFYLCAWSVLSAGVSETQYFGPGTRLLVL.